Shown below are 22 T cell receptor beta chains from a single sample sequenced in a study of PD-L1 blockade in urothelial cancer (dated by TCRdb to 2015 to 2018). Library generation was performed with the immunoSEQ multiplex PCR assay. The clones in this table, taken by TCRdb from immuneACCESS, are in-frame only. Not every clone is retained; where verified, under half of the shortfall comes from an unresolved V gene, and the cause of the rest is unknown. Recorded for this sample are approximately 70,000 clones; about 89% of them occurred a single time. The ten largest clones capture about 3.2% of the sample. The input for sequencing was PBMCs, taken around atezolizumab (anti-PD-L1) treatment. The receptors come from a man between 60 and 70 years old with urothelial cancer.

The chain joins TRBV5-1 to TRBJ2-3; TRBD1 might be the D (6 bases). Germline V gene sequence: CDR1 SGHRS, CDR2 YFSETQ. V lost 5 bases, J lost 3 bases, and 13 bases lay in between. This CDR3 has 14 residues. This CDR3 is CASSTPDRTDTQYF. CDR3 DNA sequence: TGCGCCAGCAGTACCCCCGACAGGACAGATACGCAGTATTTT.

The rearrangement uses TRBV9 and TRBJ2-7, with 7 bases aligning to TRBD1. The germline V gene encodes CDR1 SGDLS and CDR2 YYNGEE. V lost 3 bases and J lost 2; bases outside the gene matches: 8. This CDR3 contains 15 residues. CDR3 region: CASSATGTDTYEQYF. In DNA, the CDR3 is TGTGCCAGCAGCGCCACCGGGACAGATACCTACGAGCAGTACTTC.

The V call is TRBV29-1, the J call TRBJ1-5; 7 nucleotides agree with TRBD1. Germline V gives CDR1 SQVTM, CDR2 ANQGSEA. V gave up 7 bases and J gave up 3 bases; unmatched junction bases: 6. The CDR3 loop spans 13 amino acids. The CDR3 DNA is TGCAGCGGATCGACAGGGCCCAATCAGCCCCAGCATTTT. Translating it yields CSGSTGPNQPQHF.

The V gene is TRBV5-1, the J gene TRBJ1-6, with 9 bases lining up with TRBD1. This CDR3 has 16 residues. Germline assignment: CDR1 SGHRS and CDR2 YFSETQ. V dropped 0 bases and J dropped 7; count of bases not matched to a gene: 5. CDR3 sequence: CASSLDRGPGNSPLHF. As DNA, the CDR3 is TGCGCCAGCAGCTTGGACAGGGGGCCCGGAAATTCACCCCTCCACTTT.

V usage is TRBV9 and J usage is TRBJ1-5; D gene ambiguous. Germline V gene data show CDR1 as SGDLS and CDR2 as YYNGEE. The CDR3 sequence is 14 residues long. The V and J ends lost 4 bases and 5 bases respectively, with 13 bases between them. The CDR3 bases are TGTGCCAGCAGCCCCTCCGTCCTTTATCAGCCCCAGCATTTT. This sequence encodes CASSPSVLYQPQHF.

CDR3 amino acids: CASSLGTRVGGYTF. In nucleotides, the CDR3 is TGTGCCAGCAGCTTAGGGACTCGGGTCGGAGGCTACACCTTC. The chain joins TRBV7-2 to TRBJ1-2; D gene ambiguous. The V gene lost 1 base and the J gene lost 8 bases, with 14 bases spanning the gap. The CDR3 sequence is 14 residues long. Germline CDR1 is SGHTA and CDR2 is FQGNSA.

This clone was recorded once. The genes are TRBV11-2 and TRBJ2-7, with 11 bases that match TRBD2. Germline V gene sequence: CDR1 SGHAT, CDR2 FQNNGV. This CDR3 region has 19 residues. The V and J ends lost 4 bases and 0 bases, in that order; junction bases with no gene match: 14. CDR3 sequence reads: CASSSPPGLAGHSSYEQYF. The CDR3 coding sequence is TGTGCCAGCAGCTCTCCCCCCGGACTAGCGGGCCATAGCTCCTACGAGCAGTACTTC.

The rearrangement joins TRBV6-1 to TRBJ2-5, with D perhaps TRBD1 (5 bases). Germline loops: CDR1 MNHNS, CDR2 SASEGT. The CDR3 spans 13 residues. Deletions cut 3 bases from V and 4 bases from J, with 9 bases between. The CDR3 DNA reads as TGTGCCAGCAGTGACCTTACAGGAGAGACCCAGTACTTC. Protein product: CASSDLTGETQYF.

The chain recombines TRBV10-1 with TRBJ2-7; TRBD1 agrees at 7 bases. J gave up 5 bases and V 3 bases, and 7 bases lay outside the gene matches. The germline V gene encodes CDR1 WNHNN and CDR2 SYGVQD (reference sequence). This CDR3 is built from 14 residues. CDR3: CASSEGTVAHEQYF. The CDR3, as DNA: TGCGCCAGCAGTGAAGGGACAGTTGCCCACGAGCAGTACTTC.

The chain employs TRBV4-3 and TRBJ2-3; 9 positions agree with TRBD2. With 1 base clipped from V and 5 bases from J, the junction kept 10 bases outside the gene matches. Looked up from germline, CDR1 is LGHNA and CDR2 is YSLEER. The CDR3 length is 17 residues. The CDR3 spells CASSQAVLAGPRDTQYF. For the CDR3, the DNA is TGCGCCAGCAGCCAAGCTGTCCTAGCGGGACCCAGAGATACGCAGTATTTT.

The chain is built from TRBV19 and TRBJ2-2; D possibly corresponds to TRBD2 (5 bases). The germline V gene encodes CDR1 LNHDA and CDR2 SQIVND (reference sequence). CDR3 length equals 16 residues. V was shortened by 4 bases and J by 5 bases, with 17 bases between the two germline ends. The CDR3 loop is CASSRRSATPTGELFF. Here the CDR3 DNA reads TGTGCCAGTAGTAGACGTAGCGCTACCCCAACCGGGGAGCTGTTTTTT.

The CDR3 reads CASSPDTGTRRKISTDTQYF. The CDR3 DNA reads TGCGCCAGCAGCCCGGATACCGGGACAAGGAGAAAGATTAGCACAGATACGCAGTATTTT. The V gene is TRBV5-1, the J gene TRBJ2-3; possible D gene TRBD1, 6 bases. Germline values: CDR1 SGHRS, CDR2 YFSETQ. The CDR3 is made up of 20 amino acids. V was trimmed by 4 bases and J by 0 bases, leaving 27 bases between them.

This chain links TRBV9 with TRBJ1-3; 11 nucleotides align to TRBD1. Germline V gives CDR1 SGDLS, CDR2 YYNGEE. CDR3 length: 15 residues. CDR3 in amino acids: CEPDRGLQSGNTIYF. The CDR3 nucleotides read TGTGAACCGGACAGGGGGCTTCAGTCTGGAAACACCATATATTTT.

The rearrangement joins TRBV28 to TRBJ1-2, with D tentatively TRBD1 (6 bases). This CDR3 has 13 amino acids. Germline assignment: CDR1 MDHEN and CDR2 SYDVKM. CDR3 amino acids: CATRAGVGGGYTF. The CDR3 DNA is TGTGCGACGAGGGCAGGGGTCGGTGGCGGCTACACCTTC.

The rearrangement uses TRBV6-5 and TRBJ1-1; no reliable D call. Per the germline V gene, CDR1 is MNHEY and CDR2 is SVGAGI. This CDR3 is built from 13 residues. With 4 bases removed from V and 2 bases from J, the gap between germline ends came to 8 bases. Here the CDR3 reads CASSFDINTEAFF. DNA for the CDR3: TGTGCCAGCAGTTTTGACATTAACACTGAAGCTTTCTTT.

The rearrangement joins TRBV7-9 to TRBJ2-7, with 7 bases aligning to TRBD1. This CDR3 comprises 15 residues. CDR1 is SEHNR and CDR2 is FQNEAQ in the germline V gene (reference sequence). Unmatched junction bases numbered 10, after V lost 5 bases and J lost 3 bases. The CDR3 spells CASSQPQGSSYEQYF. CDR3 coding DNA: TGTGCCAGCAGCCAGCCACAGGGGTCAAGCTACGAGCAGTACTTC.

The V gene is TRBV9, the J gene TRBJ1-3; D call uncertain. Between the trimmed V and J ends, which lost 0 bases and 0 bases, there was a span of 7 bases. Germline V gives CDR1 SGDLS, CDR2 YYNGEE. CDR3 length: 15 amino acids. In DNA, the CDR3 is TGTGCCAGCAGCGTAGCGGGGAACTCTGGAAACACCATATATTTT. Its translation: CASSVAGNSGNTIYF. The whole variable domain, remainder taken from reference TRBV9 and TRBJ1-3, is DSGVTQTPKHLITATGQRVTLRCSPRSGDLSVYWYQQSLDQGLQFLIQYYNGEERAKGNILERFSAQQFPDLHSELNLSSLELGDSALYFCASSVAGNSGNTIYFGEGSWLTVV.

V usage is TRBV9 and J usage is TRBJ2-2; 7 bases are shared with TRBD1. This CDR3 contains 15 residues. V was clipped by 4 bases and J by 0 bases; unmatched bases: 3. Germline CDR1 and CDR2: SGDLS and YYNGEE. The chain's CDR3 is CASSPQGANTGELFF. CDR3 DNA: TGTGCCAGCAGCCCCCAGGGGGCGAACACCGGGGAGCTGTTTTTT.

The genes are TRBV28 and TRBJ1-3, with D possibly being TRBD1 (5 bases). The CDR3 is 14 residues long. CDR1 MDHEN and CDR2 SYDVKM come from the germline V gene. The V end lost 2 bases, the J end lost 1 base, and 6 bases lay between the germline ends. The CDR3 nucleotides are TGTGCCAGCAGTTTAACAGGTTCTGGAAACACCATATATTTT. It is translated as CASSLTGSGNTIYF.

This chain joins TRBV18 and TRBJ2-5, with unresolved D. Trimming removed 0 bases from V and 4 bases from J, with 12 bases in between. CDR1 and CDR2 (germline): KGHSH, LQKENI. CDR3 length equals 15 residues. The CDR3 nucleotides are TGTGCCAGCTCACCACCGGTCCGGTCCGGAGAGACCCAGTACTTC. Translated: CASSPPVRSGETQYF.

The chain links TRBV7-2 to TRBJ2-1; TRBD2 matches at 12 bases. Trimming removed 2 bases from V and 6 bases from J; junction bases left unmatched: 2. The CDR3 is made up of 15 amino acids. Germline V gene data show CDR1 as SGHTA and CDR2 as FQGNSA. The CDR3 DNA is TGTGCCAGCAGCTTACTAGCGGGGGGGACCAATGAGCAGTTCTTC. Translated, it gives CASSLLAGGTNEQFF.

This clone was observed a few times. The chain couples TRBV5-6 to TRBJ2-5; 9 bases agree with TRBD1. This CDR3 region has 15 residues. The trim removed 1 base at V and 2 bases at J, leaving 3 bases unmatched. Germline V gives CDR1 SGHDT, CDR2 YYEEEE. CDR3 region: CASSLPDRGQETQYF. Written as DNA, the CDR3 is TGTGCCAGCAGCTTGCCGGACAGGGGACAAGAGACCCAGTACTTC.